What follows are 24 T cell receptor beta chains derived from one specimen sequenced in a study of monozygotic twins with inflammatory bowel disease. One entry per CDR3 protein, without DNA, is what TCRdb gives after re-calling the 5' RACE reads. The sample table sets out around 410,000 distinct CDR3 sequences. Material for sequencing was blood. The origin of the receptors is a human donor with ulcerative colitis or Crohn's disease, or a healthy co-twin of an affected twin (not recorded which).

The CDR3 is CATSDPDRLYGYTF. V usage is TRBV24-1 and J usage is TRBJ1-2. CDR1 is KGHDR, CDR2 SFDVKD, per germline. The CDR3 totals 14 residues.

CDR3 sequence reads: CSARDDETGSYEQYF. The chain combines TRBV20-1 with TRBJ2-7. CDR1 and CDR2 (germline): DFQATT, SNEGSKA (reference sequence). The CDR3 sequence is 15 residues long.

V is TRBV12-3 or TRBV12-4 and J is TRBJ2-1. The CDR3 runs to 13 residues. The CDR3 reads CASSLIANNEQFF.

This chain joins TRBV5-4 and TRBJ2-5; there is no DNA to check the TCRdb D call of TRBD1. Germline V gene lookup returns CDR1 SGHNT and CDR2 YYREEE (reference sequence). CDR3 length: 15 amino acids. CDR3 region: CASSLRGGLGETQYF.

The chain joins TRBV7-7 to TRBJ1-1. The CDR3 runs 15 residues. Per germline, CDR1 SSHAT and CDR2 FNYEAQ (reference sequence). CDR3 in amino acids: CASSLPLWGNTEAFF.

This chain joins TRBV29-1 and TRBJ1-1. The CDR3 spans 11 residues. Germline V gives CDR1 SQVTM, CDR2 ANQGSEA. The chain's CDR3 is CSVDENTEAFF.

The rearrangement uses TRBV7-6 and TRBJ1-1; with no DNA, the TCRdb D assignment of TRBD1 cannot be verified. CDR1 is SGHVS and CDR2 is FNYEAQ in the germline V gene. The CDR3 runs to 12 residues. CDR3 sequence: CASSRQGEEAFF.

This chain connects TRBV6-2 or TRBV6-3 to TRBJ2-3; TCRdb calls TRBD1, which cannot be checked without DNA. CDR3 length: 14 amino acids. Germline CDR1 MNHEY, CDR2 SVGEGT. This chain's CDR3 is CASMRDTSTDTQYF.

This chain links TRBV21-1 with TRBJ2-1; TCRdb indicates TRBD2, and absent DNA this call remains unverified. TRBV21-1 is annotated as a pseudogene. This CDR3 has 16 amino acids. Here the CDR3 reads CASSKNWAGVRNEQFF.

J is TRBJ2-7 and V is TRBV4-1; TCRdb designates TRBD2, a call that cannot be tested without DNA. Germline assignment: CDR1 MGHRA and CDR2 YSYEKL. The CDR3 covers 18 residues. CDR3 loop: CASSQEGPLAGGFHEQYF.

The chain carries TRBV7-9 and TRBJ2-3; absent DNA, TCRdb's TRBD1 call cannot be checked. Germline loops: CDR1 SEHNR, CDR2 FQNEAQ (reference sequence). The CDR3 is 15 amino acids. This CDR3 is CASSSSGGPTDTQYF.

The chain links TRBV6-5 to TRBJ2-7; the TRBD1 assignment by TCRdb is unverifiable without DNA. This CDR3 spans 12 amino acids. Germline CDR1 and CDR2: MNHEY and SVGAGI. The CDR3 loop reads CASSETGLEQYF.

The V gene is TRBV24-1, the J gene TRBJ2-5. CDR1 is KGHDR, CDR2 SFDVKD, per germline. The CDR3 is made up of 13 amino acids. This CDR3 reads CATSDLAEETQYF.

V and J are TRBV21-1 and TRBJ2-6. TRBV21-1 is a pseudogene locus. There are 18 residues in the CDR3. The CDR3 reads CASSPKVRHTSGANVLTF.

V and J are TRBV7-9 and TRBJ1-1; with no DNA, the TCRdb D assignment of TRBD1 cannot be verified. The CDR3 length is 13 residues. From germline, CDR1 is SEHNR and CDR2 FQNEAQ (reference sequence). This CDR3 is CATRGEPDTEAFF.

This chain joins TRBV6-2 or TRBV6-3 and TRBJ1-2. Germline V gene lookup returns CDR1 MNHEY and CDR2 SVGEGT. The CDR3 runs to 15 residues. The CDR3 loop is CASSSKFPGVYGYTF.

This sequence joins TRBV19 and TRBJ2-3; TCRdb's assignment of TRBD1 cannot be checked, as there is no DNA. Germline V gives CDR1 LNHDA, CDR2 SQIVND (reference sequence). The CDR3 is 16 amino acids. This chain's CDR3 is CASSTRTGVFQDTQYF. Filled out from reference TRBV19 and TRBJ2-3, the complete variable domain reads DGGITQSPKYLFRKEGQNVTLSCEQNLNHDAMYWYRQDPGQGLRLIYYSQIVNDFQKGDIAEGYSVSREKKESFPLTVTSAQKNPTAFYLCASSTRTGVFQDTQYFGPGTRLTVL.

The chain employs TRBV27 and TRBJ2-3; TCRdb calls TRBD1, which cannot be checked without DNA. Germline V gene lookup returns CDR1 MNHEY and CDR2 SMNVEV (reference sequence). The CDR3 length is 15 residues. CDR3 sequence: CASSLLGPGSNTQYF.

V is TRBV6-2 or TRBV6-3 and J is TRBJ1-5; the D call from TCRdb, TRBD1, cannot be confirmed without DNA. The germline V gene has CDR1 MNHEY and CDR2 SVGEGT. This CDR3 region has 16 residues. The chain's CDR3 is CASMGHRVKGNQPQHF.

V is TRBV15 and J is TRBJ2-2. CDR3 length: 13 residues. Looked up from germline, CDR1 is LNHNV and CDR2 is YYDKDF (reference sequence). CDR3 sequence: CATSRDRAGELFF.

CDR3 sequence: CASSQVSAGIAHEQYF. The V call is TRBV3-1, the J call TRBJ2-7. The CDR3 totals 16 residues. Germline loops: CDR1 LGHDT, CDR2 YNNKEL (reference sequence).

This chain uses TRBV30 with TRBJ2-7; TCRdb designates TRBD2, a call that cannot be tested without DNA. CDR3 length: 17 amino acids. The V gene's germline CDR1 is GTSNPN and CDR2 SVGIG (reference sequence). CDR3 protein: CAWSVRLAGVRSYEQYF.

Here the CDR3 reads CASSRGTGSGKLFF. The chain is built from TRBV12-3 or TRBV12-4 and TRBJ1-4; TCRdb designates TRBD1, a call that cannot be tested without DNA. CDR3 length: 14 amino acids.

The CDR3 loop reads CASSLGTGEIGGELFF. V usage is TRBV27 and J usage is TRBJ2-2; TCRdb proposes TRBD1, but this gene call is untestable without DNA. This CDR3 spans 16 amino acids. Germline assignment: CDR1 MNHEY and CDR2 SMNVEV (reference sequence).